The 15 T cell receptor beta chains presented below share a single source sample, sequenced in a study of T cells after yellow fever vaccination. TCRdb ran MiXCR on the 5' RACE reads and lists one entry per CDR3 protein. The data show around 300,000 distinct CDR3 sequences, with 10% to 15% seen just once and about 0.51% held by the top ten. Sequenced material: CD4+ T cells sorted from PBMCs, taken 45 days after the yellow fever booster vaccination. The receptors were gathered from a man aged 30 to 45 who received the YFV17D yellow fever vaccine.

The chain employs TRBV19 and TRBJ2-1, with TRBD2 matching over 7 bases. Looked up from germline, CDR1 is LNHDA and CDR2 is SQIVND (reference sequence). The CDR3 runs 16 residues. Trimming removed 0 bases from V and 4 bases from J; junction bases left unmatched: 6. The CDR3 DNA reads TGTGCCAGTAGTATAGATCGACTAGCCCTATACAATGAGCAGTTCTTC. This encodes CASSIDRLALYNEQFF.

As concerns this clonotype: This could be a read error, since a much larger clone is one nucleotide away. V and J are TRBV7-3 and TRBJ2-1; the match to TRBD2 covers 7 bases. Germline-derived CDR1 and CDR2 are SGHTA and FQGTGA. This CDR3 is built from 20 residues. The CDR3 DNA reads as TGTGCCAGCGGCTTACTAACCCGCCCGAAACTGACGGGAGGTAACAATGAGCAGTTCTTC. Translating it yields CASGLLTRPKLTGGNNEQFF.

This sequence joins TRBV24-1 and TRBJ2-3; D is perhaps TRBD1 (5 bases). The CDR3 runs 13 residues. Per the germline V gene, CDR1 is KGHDR and CDR2 is SFDVKD. Deletions cut 5 bases from V and 6 bases from J, with 11 bases between. CDR3: CATSGQPDDTQYF. CDR3 nucleotides: TGTGCCACCAGTGGACAGCCGGACGATACGCAGTATTTT.

This clonotype was picked up a small number of times. The chain has TRBV7-8 and TRBJ2-7; D not certain. The V gene's germline CDR1 is SGHVS and CDR2 FQNEAQ. The CDR3 spans 14 residues. V was shortened by 5 bases and J by 6 bases, with 17 bases between the two germline ends. In nucleotides, the CDR3 is TGTGCCAGCAGCCCACGACTGGAACCTAGCGAGCAGTACTTC. This sequence encodes CASSPRLEPSEQYF.

This clonotype has a handful of counts. The DNA of the CDR3 is TGTGCCAGCTCCCCTCTAGGGGGGTGGGGCACTGAAGCTTTCTTT. Residues: CASSPLGGWGTEAFF. This chain uses TRBV18 with TRBJ1-1; D is perhaps TRBD1 (6 bases). With 6 bases removed from V and 4 bases from J, the gap between germline ends came to 18 bases. The CDR3 is made up of 15 amino acids. Germline-derived CDR1 and CDR2 are KGHSH and LQKENI.

This clonotype was seen more than once but under ten times. J is TRBJ2-7 and V is TRBV10-3; D ambiguous. Trimming stripped 0 bases from V and 2 bases from J, with 11 bases between. This CDR3 has 15 amino acids. Per germline, CDR1 ENHRY and CDR2 SYGVKD. The DNA of the CDR3 is TGTGCCATCAGTGAGTCTTCAGGCAAAACCTACGAGCAGTACTTC. This encodes CAISESSGKTYEQYF.

The rearrangement joins TRBV18 to TRBJ1-1; 8 nucleotides align to TRBD1. CDR3 length equals 15 residues. V dropped 3 bases and J dropped 0; count of bases not matched to a gene: 3. Germline V lookup: CDR1 KGHSH, CDR2 LQKENI. This CDR3 reads CASSPQGAMNTEAFF. Written as DNA, the CDR3 is TGTGCCAGCTCACCCCAGGGGGCAATGAACACTGAAGCTTTCTTT. The variable domain in full, with the rest retrieved from reference TRBV18 and TRBJ1-1, is NAGVMQNPRHLVRRRGQEARLRCSPMKGHSHVYWYRQLPEEGLKFMVYLQKENIIDESGMPKERFSAEFPKEGPSILRIQQVVRGDSAAYFCASSPQGAMNTEAFFGQGTRLTVV.

This clonotype was seen many times. The chain recombines TRBV5-4 with TRBJ2-1, with 11 bases aligning to TRBD2. CDR1 is SGHNT and CDR2 is YYREEE in the germline V gene (reference sequence). This CDR3 spans 17 amino acids. Trimming at V came to 3 bases and at J to 5 bases, leaving 10 bases not matched to a gene. The CDR3 sequence: CASSSTSTSGSHNEQFF. In DNA, the CDR3 is TGTGCCAGCAGCTCAACCTCTACTAGCGGGAGCCACAATGAGCAGTTCTTC.

The chain uses TRBV2 and TRBJ1-4; tentatively, D is TRBD1 (6 bases). CDR1 and CDR2 from the germline V gene are SNHLY and FYNNEI. The CDR3 loop spans 15 amino acids. With 10 bases removed from V and 7 bases from J, the gap between germline ends came to 22 bases. The CDR3 sequence: CATLGDIVVSEKLFF. As DNA, the CDR3 is TGTGCCACCCTCGGGGACATCGTGGTTAGTGAAAAACTGTTTTTT. Full variable domain (remainder filled in from reference TRBV2 and TRBJ1-4): EPEVTQTPSHQVTQMGQEVILRCVPISNHLYFYWYRQILGQKVEFLVSFYNNEISEKSEIFDDQFSVERPDGSNFTLKIRSTKLEDSAMYFCATLGDIVVSEKLFFGSGTQLSVL.

The genes are TRBV11-2 and TRBJ2-1; no definite D call. This CDR3 comprises 15 residues. CDR1 is SGHAT and CDR2 is FQNNGV in the germline V gene. The ends were cut back, 0 bases at V and 0 bases at J, with 6 bases in the middle. This chain's CDR3 is CASSLERVSYNEQFF. DNA of the CDR3: TGTGCCAGCAGCTTAGAACGGGTCTCCTACAATGAGCAGTTCTTC.

This clonotype was observed a few times. The CDR3 region is CASGGRGRSEKLFF. The CDR3 nucleotides read TGTGCCAGCGGCGGTCGGGGGCGAAGTGAAAAACTGTTTTTT. The gene calls are TRBV9 and TRBJ1-4; perhaps TRBD1 as D (6 bases). The CDR3 sequence is 14 residues long. Trimming took 7 bases from V and 7 from J, leaving 17 bases between them. Germline V gives CDR1 SGDLS, CDR2 YYNGEE. Based on the CDR3 plus reference TRBV9 and TRBJ1-4, the full variable domain is DSGVTQTPKHLITATGQRVTLRCSPRSGDLSVYWYQQSLDQGLQFLIQYYNGEERAKGNILERFSAQQFPDLHSELNLSSLELGDSALYFCASGGRGRSEKLFFGSGTQLSVL.

This clonotype appeared a few times. The CDR3 here is CASSYHPPGMGEQFF. CDR3 nucleotide sequence: TGTGCCAGCAGCTACCACCCCCCGGGCATGGGTGAGCAGTTCTTC. The V gene is TRBV7-3, the J gene TRBJ2-1; D gene unclear. Germline V gene lookup returns CDR1 SGHTA and CDR2 FQGTGA. V was cut by 4 bases and J by 9 bases, with 19 bases left in between. This CDR3 comprises 15 residues.

This clonotype was observed a handful of times. Sequence at one end of the junction differs from germline and may be a read error. The chain recombines TRBV6-1 with TRBJ2-2, with D unresolved. The CDR3 consists of 14 residues. Germline V CDR1 and CDR2: MNHNS, SASEGT. The CDR3 coding sequence is TGTGCCAGCATTGAAGCTACCCACACCGGGGAGCTGTTTTTT. This gives the protein CASIEATHTGELFF.

This clonotype was seen a handful of times. The chain has TRBV20-1 and TRBJ1-1; D is unresolved. Trimming left V 2 bases short and J 3 bases short, with 13 bases between. Germline-derived CDR1 and CDR2 are DFQATT and SNEGSKA (reference sequence). The CDR3 has 14 residues. The CDR3 here is CSARSLDRYTEAFF. As DNA, the CDR3 is TGCAGTGCTAGAAGCCTAGACCGCTACACTGAAGCTTTCTTT.

This clonotype was recorded many times. The chain carries TRBV5-5 and TRBJ1-3, with D unresolved. CDR1 is SGHKS, CDR2 YYEKEE, per germline (reference sequence). The CDR3 has 16 residues. Trimming left V 0 bases short and J 1 base short, with 11 bases between. The CDR3 region is CASSLESAESGNTIYF. The CDR3, as DNA: TGTGCCAGCAGCTTGGAATCGGCGGAATCTGGAAACACCATATATTTT.